Reported below is one TCR beta chain. No antigen is known for it. This sample stems from a study of cytomegalovirus exposure and HLA in healthy donors. At the level of the study: Early released data had around 89 million unique TCRs, all coming from HLA-typed donors. Clustering assigned 81% of the roughly 430 genotyped donors to the Caucasian-associated ancestry cluster.

The CDR3 spans 11 residues. V was trimmed by 7 bases and J by 4 bases, leaving 8 bases between them. CDR1 is ENHRY and CDR2 is SYGVKD in the germline V gene. Overall study results and limits: The likely origin of a cluster of highly shared sequence variants was a sequencing artifact.

Vbeta (60) and Jbeta (13) primers were used in the PCR. Only in-frame clones appear in the TCRdb table, and some are missing; sequencing was by immunoSEQ multiplex PCR. The top ten hold approximately 2% of the sample, which has approximately 100,000 clones, 74% seen once. The sample was PBMCs. The source is a human donor in good health. The V call is TRBV10-3, the J call TRBJ2-7; D unclear. CDR3 in DNA: TGTGCCATCAAGAACCTATACGAGCAGTACTTC. Protein sequence: CAIKNLYEQYF.